The TCR beta chain described here comes from a study of T cell responses to AZD1222 COVID-19 vaccine. Looking at the study overall: Doses given second, at about 4 or about 12 weeks, were pooled.

Study-level results: Just five or six AZD1222 recipients tested seropositive at baseline. At 160-218 and 743-854, vaccine-associated CD4 TCRs were dominant, and they spanned spike.

In regard to this clone: Its matching antigen is unknown.

Here immunoSEQ multiplex PCR was the method, and the copy in TCRdb shows in-frame clones only, minus some. The data show tens of thousands of clones, 88% seen once. V was pared by 6 bases and J by 3 bases, with 12 bases between. The CDR3 has 14 amino acids. Looked up from germline, CDR1 is KGHSH and CDR2 is LQKENI. This sample comprised peripheral blood, obtained on day 0 of AZD1222 vaccination. The J gene is TRBJ2-1, the V gene TRBV18; D may be TRBD2 (5 bases). The sequence was collected from an adult in good health. CDR3 residues: CASSPGNNYNEQFF. The DNA of the CDR3 is TGTGCCAGCTCTCCCGGGAATAACTACAATGAGCAGTTCTTC. The full variable domain, completed using reference TRBV18 and TRBJ2-1, is NAGVMQNPRHLVRRRGQEARLRCSPMKGHSHVYWYRQLPEEGLKFMVYLQKENIIDESGMPKERFSAEFPKEGPSILRIQQVVRGDSAAYFCASSPGNNYNEQFFGPGTRLTVL.